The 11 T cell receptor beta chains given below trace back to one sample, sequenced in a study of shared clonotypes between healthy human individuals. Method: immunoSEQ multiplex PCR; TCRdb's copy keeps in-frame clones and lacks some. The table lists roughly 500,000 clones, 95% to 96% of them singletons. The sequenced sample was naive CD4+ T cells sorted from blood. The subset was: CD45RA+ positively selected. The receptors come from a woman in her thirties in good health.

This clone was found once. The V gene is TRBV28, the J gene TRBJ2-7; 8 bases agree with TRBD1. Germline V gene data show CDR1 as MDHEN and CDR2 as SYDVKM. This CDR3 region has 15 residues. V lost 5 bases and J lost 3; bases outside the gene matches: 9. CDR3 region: CASSPPAGTGYEQYF. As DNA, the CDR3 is TGTGCCAGCAGTCCCCCCGCCGGGACAGGCTACGAGCAGTACTTC.

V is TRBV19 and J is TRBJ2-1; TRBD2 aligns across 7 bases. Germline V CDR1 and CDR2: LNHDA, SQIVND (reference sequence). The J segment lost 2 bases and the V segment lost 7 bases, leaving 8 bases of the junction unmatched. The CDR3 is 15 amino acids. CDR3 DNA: TGTGCCAGTACCTGGAGCGGGACTACCTACAATGAGCAGTTCTTC. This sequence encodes CASTWSGTTYNEQFF.

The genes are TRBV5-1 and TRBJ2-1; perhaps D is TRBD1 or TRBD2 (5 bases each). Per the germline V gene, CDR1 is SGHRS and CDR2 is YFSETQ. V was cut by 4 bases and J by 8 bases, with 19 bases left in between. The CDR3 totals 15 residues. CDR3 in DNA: TGCGCCAGCAGCCCCGGGGACCGACGTGGGGATGAGCAGTTCTTC. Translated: CASSPGDRRGDEQFF.

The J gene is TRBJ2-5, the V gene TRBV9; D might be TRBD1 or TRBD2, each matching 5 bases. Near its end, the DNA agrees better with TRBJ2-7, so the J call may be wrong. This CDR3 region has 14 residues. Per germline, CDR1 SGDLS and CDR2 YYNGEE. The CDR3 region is CASSVGDRGYEQYF. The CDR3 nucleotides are TGTGCCAGCAGCGTAGGGGACCGAGGCTACGAGCAGTACTTC.

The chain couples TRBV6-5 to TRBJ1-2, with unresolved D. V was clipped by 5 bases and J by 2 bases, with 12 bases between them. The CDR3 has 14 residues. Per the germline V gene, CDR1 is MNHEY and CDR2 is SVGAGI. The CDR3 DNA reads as TGTGCCAGCAGTAAAGGTCGTTTAAACTATGGCTACACCTTC. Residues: CASSKGRLNYGYTF.

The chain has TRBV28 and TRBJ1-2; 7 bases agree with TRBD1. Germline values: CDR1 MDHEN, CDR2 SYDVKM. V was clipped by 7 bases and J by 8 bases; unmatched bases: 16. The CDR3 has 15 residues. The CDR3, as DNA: TGTGCCAGCATTACCACGACAGGGCCCCGGCGGGGCTACACCTTC. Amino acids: CASITTTGPRRGYTF.

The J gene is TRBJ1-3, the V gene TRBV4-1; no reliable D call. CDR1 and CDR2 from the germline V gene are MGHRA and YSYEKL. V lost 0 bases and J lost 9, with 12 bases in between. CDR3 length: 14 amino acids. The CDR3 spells CASSQDLGRATIYF. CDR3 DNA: TGCGCCAGCAGCCAAGATCTGGGTCGGGCCACCATATATTTT.

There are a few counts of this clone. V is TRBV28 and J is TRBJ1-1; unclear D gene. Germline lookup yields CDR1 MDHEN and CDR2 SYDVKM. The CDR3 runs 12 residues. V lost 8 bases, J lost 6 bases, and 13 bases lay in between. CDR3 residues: CASGPAGPEAFF. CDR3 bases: TGTGCCAGCGGCCCTGCAGGACCTGAAGCTTTCTTT.

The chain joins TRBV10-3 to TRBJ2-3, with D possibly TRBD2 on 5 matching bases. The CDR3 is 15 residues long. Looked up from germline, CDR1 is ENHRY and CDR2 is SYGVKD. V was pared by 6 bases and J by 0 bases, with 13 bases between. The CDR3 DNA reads TGTGCCATCAGAGAAGCGGATTTTAGCACAGATACGCAGTATTTT. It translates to CAIREADFSTDTQYF.

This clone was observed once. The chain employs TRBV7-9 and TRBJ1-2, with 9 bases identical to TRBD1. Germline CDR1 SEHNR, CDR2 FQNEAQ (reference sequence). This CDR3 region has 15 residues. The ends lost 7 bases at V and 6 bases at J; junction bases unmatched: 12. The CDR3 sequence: CASIAYPGTGNGYTF. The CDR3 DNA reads TGTGCCAGCATCGCTTATCCCGGGACAGGGAATGGCTACACCTTC.

As DNA, the CDR3 is TGCGCCAGCAGCAACCGGGACAGGGCATCAGGAGGCTACACCTTC. Translated, it gives CASSNRDRASGGYTF. The gene calls are TRBV5-1 and TRBJ1-2; 9 positions agree with TRBD1. CDR1 and CDR2 (germline): SGHRS, YFSETQ. V shed 4 bases and J 8 bases; nucleotides not matched to a gene: 12. This CDR3 is 15 amino acids long.